This T cell receptor (beta chain) was observed in a study of blood T cell repertoires in COVID-19. Across the study: T cells, B-cell-depleted T cells, or PBMCs provided the cDNA or gDNA that served as material.

A note on this clone: This CDR3 is also generated by other DNA sequences in the sample.

Recruitment covered over 20 US areas and drew participants whose ages spanned roughly 18 to 95 years. Participant-given clinical history determined each cohort assignment. Cohort 3 donors counted as recovered after two negative PCRs, clearance, or resolved symptoms. TCRdb's copy holds only in-frame clones and misses some; the assay was immunoSEQ multiplex PCR. The table shows under 450,000 clones, with around 87% occurring only once. There are 14 residues in the CDR3. V trimming: 5 bases; J trimming: 4 bases; junction bases outside the gene matches: 2. The germline V gene has CDR1 SEHNR and CDR2 FQNEAQ (reference sequence).

The chain employs TRBV7-9 and TRBJ1-5, with 10 bases fitting TRBD1. Specimen: PBMCs or T cells enriched from blood (not recorded which). The TCR originated in a man younger than 40 who had recovered from COVID-19. CDR3: CASSRTGGNQPQHF. CDR3 DNA sequence: TGTGCCAGCAGCCGGACAGGGGGTAATCAGCCCCAGCATTTT.